This TCR beta chain was observed in a study of monozygotic twins with cystic fibrosis. Method: immunoSEQ multiplex PCR; TCRdb's copy keeps in-frame clones and lacks some. Of 18,000 or so clones listed, roughly 89% were seen once; the top ten hold around 1.6%. CDR3 length: 15 residues. V lost 1 base and J lost 4, with 10 bases in between. The germline CDR1 and CDR2 sequences are SGHVS and FQNEAQ. Source material: blood. The rearrangement joins TRBV7-8 to TRBJ2-2; TRBD2 is a possible D gene (6 bases). The sequence was collected from a girl aged 2 to 9 with cystic fibrosis. CDR3 residues: CASSLGGEITGELFF. In nucleotides, the CDR3 is TGTGCCAGCAGCTTAGGCGGGGAGATCACCGGGGAGCTGTTTTTT.